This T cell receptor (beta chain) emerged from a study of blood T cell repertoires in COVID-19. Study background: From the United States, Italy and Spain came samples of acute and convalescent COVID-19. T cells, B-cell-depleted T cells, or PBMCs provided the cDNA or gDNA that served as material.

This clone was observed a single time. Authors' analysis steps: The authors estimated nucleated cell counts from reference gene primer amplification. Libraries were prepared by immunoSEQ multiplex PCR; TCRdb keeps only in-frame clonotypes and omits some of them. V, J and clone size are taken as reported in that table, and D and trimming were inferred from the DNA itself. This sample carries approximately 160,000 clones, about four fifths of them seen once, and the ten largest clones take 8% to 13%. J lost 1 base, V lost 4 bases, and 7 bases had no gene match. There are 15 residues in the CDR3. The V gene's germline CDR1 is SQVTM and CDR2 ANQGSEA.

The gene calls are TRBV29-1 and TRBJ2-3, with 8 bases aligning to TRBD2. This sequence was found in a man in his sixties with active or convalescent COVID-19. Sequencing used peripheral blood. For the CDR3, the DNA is TGCAGCGTTGCAGTGTCGGGGGGGGGCACAGATACGCAGTATTTT. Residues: CSVAVSGGGTDTQYF.